This is a list of T cell receptor beta chains from one sample in a study of blood T cells in healthy people across ages. MiXCR, run by TCRdb on the 5' RACE reads, gives a single entry per CDR3 protein. The sample has 850,000 to 1,000,000 distinct CDR3 sequences; just over 50% are singletons. Sequencing input: blood. The receptors derive from a woman aged 60-70 years in good health. CDR3s include the opening cysteine and the closing phenylalanine or tryptophan. The D gene is left open where the match is weak. Not every row has a clone size; where given, it reads once, few, many or a size class.

j_call | d_call | clone_size | v_call | cdr3_nt | cdr3_aa
TRBJ1-6 | TRBD1 | . | TRBV7-9 | TGTGCCAGCAGCCGGCCCTGGGTGGGACAGGAAAATTCACCCCTCCACTTT | CASSRPWVGQENSPLHF
TRBJ2-3 | TRBD2 | . | TRBV7-2 | TGTGCCAGCAGCCCTGGCCGAGCGGGACGAAGGACAGATACGCAGTATTTT | CASSPGRAGRRTDTQYF
TRBJ2-1 | TRBD1 | . | TRBV7-3 | TGTGCCAGCACCCTAGGGACAGGGGGAGCGAATGAGCAGTTCTTC | CASTLGTGGANEQFF
TRBJ2-5 | . | . | TRBV14 | TGTGCCAGCAGCCCGGGTGTGACCCAGTACTTC | CASSPGVTQYF
TRBJ1-2 | TRBD1 | . | TRBV4-1 | TGCGCCAGCAGCCAGGCGGACAGGAGCAGCTATGGCTACACCTTC | CASSQADRSSYGYTF
TRBJ2-7 | TRBD2 | . | TRBV20-1 | TGCAGTGCTGTCGGACTAGCGAGCTACGAGCAGTACTTC | CSAVGLASYEQYF
TRBJ2-7 | . | . | TRBV20-1 | TGCAGTGCTAGGACCTCGGCCTCCTACAAGCAGTACTTC | CSARTSASYKQYF
TRBJ1-2 | . | . | TRBV20-1 | TGCAGTGCTAGCGAGGGCCGTCCGTATGGCTACACCTTC | CSASEGRPYGYTF
TRBJ1-2 | . | . | TRBV5-6 | TGTGCCAGCAAATCCACGGGGGGATACTATGGCTACACCTTC | CASKSTGGYYGYTF
TRBJ2-3 | TRBD2 | few | TRBV20-1 | TGCAGTGCTGCCATCGCACTAGCGGGAGTCACAGATACGCAGTATTTT | CSAAIALAGVTDTQYF
TRBJ1-6 | . | . | TRBV18 | TGTGCCAGCTCAGACTACCGGACCGGGGGTTCACCCCTCCACTTT | CASSDYRTGGSPLHF
TRBJ2-1 | TRBD2 | few | TRBV6-1 | TGTGCCAGCAATGGGCTAGCGGGGTACAATGAGCAGTTCTTC | CASNGLAGYNEQFF
TRBJ2-7 | TRBD2 | . | TRBV6-5 | TGTGCCAGCAGACCGAGGTCTAGCGGAGGTACCGAGCAGTACTTC | CASRPRSSGGTEQYF
TRBJ2-6 | . | . | TRBV27 | TGTGCCAGCAAAAGACTCATAGGAGGGAGTGACTCTGGGGCCAACGTCCTGACTTTC | CASKRLIGGSDSGANVLTF
TRBJ2-5 | . | . | TRBV14 | TGTGCCAGCAGCCAAGATGCAGGGTTTCAAGAGACCCAGTACTTC | CASSQDAGFQETQYF
TRBJ1-2 | TRBD1 | few | TRBV6-4 | TGTGCCAGCAGTGCCACCGGGACAGGGATCAGTGGCTACACCTTC | CASSATGTGISGYTF
TRBJ2-5 | . | few | TRBV10-3 | TGTGCCATTGGGACTTATCAAGAGACCCAGTACTTC | CAIGTYQETQYF
TRBJ2-4 | . | . | TRBV11-3 | TGTGCCAGCAGCTCTTCACCGGGACAAAACATTCAGTACTTC | CASSSSPGQNIQYF
TRBJ2-5 | . | . | TRBV7-6 | TGTGCCAGCAGCCCTATAGTTGGGGGAGCGTTAGAGACCCAGTACTTC | CASSPIVGGALETQYF
TRBJ2-5 | . | . | TRBV29-1 | TGCAGCGTTGGTACAGTCCAAGAGACCCAGTACTTC | CSVGTVQETQYF
TRBJ1-5 | TRBD1 | many | TRBV18 | TGTGCCAGCTCACCGCGACAGGGAGATGGCAATCAGCCCCAGCATTTT | CASSPRQGDGNQPQHF
TRBJ1-2 | . | once | TRBV6-5 | TGTGCCAGCTACCGGGGCAGGGTCCGGACCAACTATGGCTACACCTTC | CASYRGRVRTNYGYTF
TRBJ2-3 | TRBD2 | few | TRBV5-1 | TGCGCCAGCAGCCCCCCGGTGGCGGGAGGAGGAGATACGCAGTATTTT | CASSPPVAGGGDTQYF
TRBJ2-1 | TRBD1 | . | TRBV20-1 | TGCAGTGCCGACGCTAGGACAGGGGTCGATGAGCAGTTCTTC | CSADARTGVDEQFF
TRBJ1-6 | TRBD1 | . | TRBV20-1 | TGCAGTGCCTCCAAGGGGGCGATTGTTTCACCCCTCCACTTT | CSASKGAIVSPLHF
TRBJ2-1 | TRBD2 | many | TRBV5-1 | TGCGCCAGCAGCTTGAGTCTAGCGGGAGCTAGGAATGAGCAGTTCTTC | CASSLSLAGARNEQFF
TRBJ1-2 | TRBD1 | few | TRBV4-2 | TGTGCCAGCAGCCCGGGGGACAGGGGGAATTATGGCTACACCTTC | CASSPGDRGNYGYTF
TRBJ2-7 | TRBD1 | . | TRBV28 | TGTGCCAGCACCGGGACAGACTACGAGCAGTACTTC | CASTGTDYEQYF
TRBJ2-1 | TRBD2 | . | TRBV7-2 | TGTGCCAGCAGCTTAGGGGCCCTAGCGGGAGTGAATGAGCAGTTCTTC | CASSLGALAGVNEQFF
TRBJ2-1 | . | . | TRBV2 | TGTGCCAGCAGATCAGAGGGGCGTTGGGAGCAGTTCTTC | CASRSEGRWEQFF
TRBJ2-1 | . | . | TRBV5-5 | TGTGCCAGCAGCTTGGTTCTAGTGGATGAGCAGTTCTTC | CASSLVLVDEQFF
TRBJ1-2 | TRBD1 | . | TRBV15 | TGTGCCACCAGCAGCCATGGACAGGCAAACTATGGCTACACCTTC | CATSSHGQANYGYTF
TRBJ1-3 | TRBD1 | . | TRBV7-2 | TGTGCCAGCAGCTTAGCGGGGACAGGGGCCGGAAACACCATATATTTT | CASSLAGTGAGNTIYF
TRBJ2-3 | . | many | TRBV12-3/TRBV12-4 | TGTGCCAGCAGTTTGGTGTTGGGCACAGATACGCAGTATTTT | CASSLVLGTDTQYF
TRBJ2-5 | TRBD1 | . | TRBV6-5 | TGTGCCAGCAGGGACCCGACAGGGCGGACCCAGTACTTC | CASRDPTGRTQYF
TRBJ1-2 | . | . | TRBV7-2 | TGTGCCAGCAGCCTACCTATCTTGCGACGGCAGGTTAACTATGGCTACACCTTC | CASSLPILRRQVNYGYTF
TRBJ2-7 | TRBD2 | . | TRBV11-2 | TGTGCCAGCAGCAAGGGACTAGCGGGGTCCTCCTACGAGCAGTACTTC | CASSKGLAGSSYEQYF
TRBJ2-7 | . | few | TRBV4-2 | TGTGCCAGCAGCCAAGCACCTCGTGGGGGTTACGAGCAGTACTTC | CASSQAPRGGYEQYF
TRBJ2-4 | . | . | TRBV4-3 | TGCGCCAGCAGCCAGGTCCGCTGGAATAAAAACATTCAGTACTTC | CASSQVRWNKNIQYF
TRBJ2-7 | TRBD1 | . | TRBV29-1 | TGCAGCGTTGAAGATGGGGACAGGGCTCCCTACGAGCAGTACTTC | CSVEDGDRAPYEQYF
TRBJ2-4 | . | few | TRBV4-2 | TGTGCCAGCAGCCACCTCGGCTTTCGGGAGAACATGGACATTCAGTACTTC | CASSHLGFRENMDIQYF
TRBJ2-2 | TRBD2 | . | TRBV29-1 | TGCAGCGTTGGGGTAGCGGGAGGGCTCACCGGGGAGCTGTTTTTT | CSVGVAGGLTGELFF
TRBJ2-7 | . | . | TRBV11-2 | TGTGCCAGCAGCTTAGGGAGGTGGTCCTACGAGCAGTACTTC | CASSLGRWSYEQYF
TRBJ2-5 | TRBD1 | . | TRBV25-1 | TGTGCCACCGTCACAGGGGGTCGGGAGACCCAGTACTTC | CATVTGGRETQYF
TRBJ1-4 | TRBD1 | . | TRBV6-2/TRBV6-3 | TGTGCCAGCGGACCCGGACAGGCAACTAATGAAAAACTGTTTTTT | CASGPGQATNEKLFF
TRBJ2-5 | . | few | TRBV7-9 | TGTGCCAGCAGCCGGTACGCTCAAGAGACCCAGTACTTC | CASSRYAQETQYF
TRBJ2-5 | . | . | TRBV12-3/TRBV12-4 | TGTGCCAGCAGTTTTGGATGGGGTAGGGAGACCCAGTACTTC | CASSFGWGRETQYF
TRBJ1-5 | TRBD1 | . | TRBV2 | TGTGCCAGCAGTTTCGACAGGGCGATGAGCAATCAGCCCCAGCATTTT | CASSFDRAMSNQPQHF